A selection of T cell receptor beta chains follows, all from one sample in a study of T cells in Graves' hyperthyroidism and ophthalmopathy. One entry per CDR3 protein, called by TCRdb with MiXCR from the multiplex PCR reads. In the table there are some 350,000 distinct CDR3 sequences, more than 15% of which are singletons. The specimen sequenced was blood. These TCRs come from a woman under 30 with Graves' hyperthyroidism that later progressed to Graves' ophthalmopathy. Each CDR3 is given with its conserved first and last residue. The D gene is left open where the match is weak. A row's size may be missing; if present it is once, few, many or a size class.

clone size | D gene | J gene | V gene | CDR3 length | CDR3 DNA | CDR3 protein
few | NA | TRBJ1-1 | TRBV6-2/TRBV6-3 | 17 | TGTGCCAGCAGCGTTACCCCAGCTGGCAAAATGAACACTGAAGCTTTCTTT | CASSVTPAGKMNTEAFF
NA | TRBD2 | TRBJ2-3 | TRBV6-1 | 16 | TGTGCCAGCAGGAGACTAGCGGGAGGGCCGACAGATACGCAGTATTTT | CASRRLAGGPTDTQYF
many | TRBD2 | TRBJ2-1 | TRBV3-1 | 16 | TGTGCCAGCAGCCATGTCGGGACTAGAGACCCCAATGAGCAGTTCTTC | CASSHVGTRDPNEQFF
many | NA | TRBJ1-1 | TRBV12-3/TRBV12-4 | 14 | TGTGCCAGCAGGCCGACAGGACAGAACACTGAAGCTTTCTTT | CASRPTGQNTEAFF
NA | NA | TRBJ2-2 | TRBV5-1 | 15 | TGCGCCAGCAGCTCTCGACCAACCAACACCGGGGAGCTGTTTTTT | CASSSRPTNTGELFF
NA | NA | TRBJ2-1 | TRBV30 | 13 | TGTGCCCGGAGTGTGGACCACAACAATGAACAGTTCTTC | CARSVDHNNEQFF
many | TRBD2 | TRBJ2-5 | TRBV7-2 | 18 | TGTGCCAGCAGGGGGGCGGCAGGACTAGCGGGAGTCTCGGAGACCCAGTACTTC | CASRGAAGLAGVSETQYF
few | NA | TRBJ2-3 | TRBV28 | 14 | TGTGCCAGCGAGGACCCATCTAGCACAGATACGCAGTATTTT | CASEDPSSTDTQYF
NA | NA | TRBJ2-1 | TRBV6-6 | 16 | TGTGCCAGCAGTTACTCTTTCAGCTGGTCCTACAATGAGCAGTTCTTC | CASSYSFSWSYNEQFF
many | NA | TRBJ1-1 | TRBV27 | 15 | TGTGCCAGCAGTCATGGCACTGTAGCGAACACTGAAGCTTTCTTT | CASSHGTVANTEAFF
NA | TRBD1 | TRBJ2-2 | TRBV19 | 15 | TGTGCCAGTAGTATCGGGACAGGGACCACCGGGGAGCTGTTTTTT | CASSIGTGTTGELFF
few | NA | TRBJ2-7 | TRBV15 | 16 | TGTGCCACCAGCAGAGATGAAGGGAGCCCCCCCTACGAGCAGTACTTC | CATSRDEGSPPYEQYF
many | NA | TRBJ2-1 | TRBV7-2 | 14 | TGTGCCAGCAGCTTATACCTAGCAGACAATGAGCAGTTCTTC | CASSLYLADNEQFF
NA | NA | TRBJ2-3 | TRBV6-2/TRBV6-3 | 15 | TGTGCCAGCAGCCAAAAGGGAGGTTACACAGATACGCAGTATTTT | CASSQKGGYTDTQYF
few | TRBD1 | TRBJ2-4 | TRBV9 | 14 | TGTGCCAGCAGCTCCACCGGGACAGAGAACATTCAGTACTTC | CASSSTGTENIQYF
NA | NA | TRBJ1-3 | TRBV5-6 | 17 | TGTGCCAGCAGCTTGGTTGGCAGCGGTTTCTCTGGAAACACCATATATTTT | CASSLVGSGFSGNTIYF
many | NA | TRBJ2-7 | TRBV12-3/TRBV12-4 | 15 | TGTGCCAGCAGTTTAGCGGCCGCAGGGGGGTACGAGCAGTACTTC | CASSLAAAGGYEQYF
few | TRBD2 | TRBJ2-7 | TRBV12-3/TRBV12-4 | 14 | TGTGCCAGCAAGCGGGAGCAGGAATCCTACGAGCAGTACTTC | CASKREQESYEQYF
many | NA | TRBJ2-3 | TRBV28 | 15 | TGTGCCAGCAGTCCCCAGGGCCTAAGCACAGATACGCAGTATTTT | CASSPQGLSTDTQYF
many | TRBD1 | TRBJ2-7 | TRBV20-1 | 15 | TGCAGTGCTAGGGGACAGGGAGGCAGCTCCTACGAGCAGTACTTC | CSARGQGGSSYEQYF
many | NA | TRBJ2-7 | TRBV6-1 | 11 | TGTGCCAGCGGTAGGAGCCACGAGCAGTACTTC | CASGRSHEQYF
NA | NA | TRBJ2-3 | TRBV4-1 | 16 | TGCGCCAGCAGCCAAGAAGTCACGGCTAGCACAGATACGCAGTATTTT | CASSQEVTASTDTQYF
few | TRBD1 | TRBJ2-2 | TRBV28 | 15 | TGTGCCAGCAGTTTGGGACAGATGAACACCGGGGAGCTGTTTTTT | CASSLGQMNTGELFF
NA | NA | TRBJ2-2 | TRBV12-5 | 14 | TGTGCTAGTGGTTTAAGCGGGAACACCGGGGAGCTGTTTTTT | CASGLSGNTGELFF
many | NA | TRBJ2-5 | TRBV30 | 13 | TGTGCTGTTAGTGGGGGCATGTTGGAGACCCAGTACTTC | CAVSGGMLETQYF
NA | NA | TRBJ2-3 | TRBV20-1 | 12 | TGCAGTGCTAGAGATTTGGCTAATGCGCAGTATTTT | CSARDLANAQYF
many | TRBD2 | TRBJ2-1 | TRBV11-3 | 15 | TGTGCCAGCAGCCGCGGACTAGCGGGAGGGGGTGAGCAGTTCTTC | CASSRGLAGGGEQFF
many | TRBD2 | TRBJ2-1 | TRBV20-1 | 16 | TGCAGTGCTAGAGATCCCGGGGTAGCGGGAGTCGATGAGCAGTTCTTC | CSARDPGVAGVDEQFF
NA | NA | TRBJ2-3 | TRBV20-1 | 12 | TGCAGTGCTAGAGAACGGGACTGGACGCAGTATTTT | CSARERDWTQYF
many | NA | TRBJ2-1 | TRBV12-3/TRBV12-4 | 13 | TGTGCCACCCAGCTTAGCTCCTACAATGAGCAGTTCTTC | CATQLSSYNEQFF
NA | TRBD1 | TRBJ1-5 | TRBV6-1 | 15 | TGTGCCAGCAGCATACAACAGGGGGCGCGGCAGCCCCAGCATTTT | CASSIQQGARQPQHF
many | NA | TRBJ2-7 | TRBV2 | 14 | TGTGCCAGCAGTGATGTCAGGGCCGGCCGCGAGCAGTACTTC | CASSDVRAGREQYF
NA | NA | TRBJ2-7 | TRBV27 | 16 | TGTGCCAGCAGTAGAGGTCTTTGGGGGCTCGACTACGAGCAGTACTTC | CASSRGLWGLDYEQYF
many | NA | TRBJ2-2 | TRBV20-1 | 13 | TGCAGTGTTGCGGGGTGGAACACCGGGGAGCTGTTTTTT | CSVAGWNTGELFF